The T cell receptor (beta chain) under discussion was sequenced for a study of blood T cell repertoires in COVID-19 (dated by TCRdb to 2018 to 2021). A note on the overall study: The collaborator samples originated in the United States, Italy and Spain and spanned the acute and convalescent phases of COVID-19. Deeply sampled blood TCRbeta repertoires from subjects exposed to, actively infected with, or recovered from COVID-19 were included in the dataset. HLA class I and class II types, where available, came from metadata supplied by the sample provider rather than from assay-based typing. Sample metadata almost always included a de-identified subject ID, COVID-19 status, age in years and sex. The prospective study material was composed of cDNA or gDNA derived from T cells, B-cell-depleted T cells, or PBMCs. The repertoires were released in a freely available public database meant as a resource for research on the immune response to SARS-CoV-2. The samples were drawn from two sources: the first 160 participants of the ongoing ImmuneRACE study, and 1,000 to 1,500 subjects contributed by 6 global collaborators. The full study reports these points: The amount of clinical and demographic metadata varied by source and participant and was provided uncurated.

The CDR3 sequence holds 17 residues, the cysteine and phenylalanine included. Only the CDR3 portion is preserved as DNA: 51 bases, with reading frame beginning at the first base. CDR1 and CDR2, looked up from the germline V gene, are SGHRS and YFSETQ. V is trimmed back by 7 bases and J by 0 bases, and the junction contains 8 bases that no gene match accounts for. The immunoSEQ Assay, a bias-controlled multiplex PCR, was used to amplify TCRbeta CDR3 regions from genomic DNA. In the paper's pipeline: Within the assay, amplification of reference gene primers was used to estimate how many nucleated cells each sample contained. Sequence reads were collapsed and filtered to measure the absolute abundance of every unique TCRbeta CDR3 rearrangement. Productive Simpson clonality was computed per sample as the square root of Simpson's diversity index over productive rearrangements. The clones in this table, taken by TCRdb from immuneACCESS, are in-frame only. Not every clone is retained; where verified, under half of the shortfall comes from an unresolved V gene, and the cause of the rest is unknown. That table is the source of V, J and clone size, and D and trimming were worked out from the DNA. This sample lists 210,000 or so clones; 84% were detected once. Roughly 7.6% of the sample is held by the ten biggest clonotypes.

Collaborating institutions collected whole blood in K2EDTA tubes following their own protocols. For TCRbeta analysis, collaborators shipped samples as frozen whole blood, isolated PBMCs, or DNA extracted from either of those sample types. This clone was observed a handful of times. The specificity of this receptor is unknown. No per-base quality is available; no much larger clone lies one base away. This chain joins TRBV5-1 to TRBJ2-7; the junction holds 15 bases that match TRBD2. The source of this sequence is a woman aged 50 to 60 with active or convalescent COVID-19. Sequenced: peripheral blood. The CDR3 reads as follows: CASAPGTSGRLSYEQYF. The DNA reads as follows: TGCGCCAGCGCCCCCGGGACTAGCGGGAGGCTCTCCTACGAGCAGTACTTC. The reference TRBV5-1 and TRBJ2-7 proteins fill in what lies around the CDR3, so the full variable domain reads KAGVTQTPRYLIKTRGQQVTLSCSPISGHRSVSWYQQTPGQGLQFLFEYFSETQRNKGNFPGRFSGRQFSNSRSEMNVSTLELGDSALYLCASAPGTSGRLSYEQYFGPGTRLTVT.